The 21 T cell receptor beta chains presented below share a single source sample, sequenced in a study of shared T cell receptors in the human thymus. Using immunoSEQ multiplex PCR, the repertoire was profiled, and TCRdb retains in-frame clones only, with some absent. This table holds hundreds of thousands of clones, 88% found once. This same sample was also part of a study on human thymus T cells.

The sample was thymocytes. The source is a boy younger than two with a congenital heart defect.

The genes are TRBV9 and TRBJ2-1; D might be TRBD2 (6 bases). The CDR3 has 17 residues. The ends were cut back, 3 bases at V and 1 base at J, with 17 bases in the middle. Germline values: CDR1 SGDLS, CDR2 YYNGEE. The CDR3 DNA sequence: TGTGCCAGCAGCGGCCACCCTACGGGAGTTTCCTACAATGAGCAGTTCTTC. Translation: CASSGHPTGVSYNEQFF.

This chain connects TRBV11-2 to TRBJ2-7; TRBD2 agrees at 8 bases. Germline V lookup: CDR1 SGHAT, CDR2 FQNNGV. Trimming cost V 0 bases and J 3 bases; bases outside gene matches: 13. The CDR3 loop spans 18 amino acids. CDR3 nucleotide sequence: TGTGCCAGCAGCTTAGATGAGAGGCTTTCCGGGACTAGCTACGAGCAGTACTTC. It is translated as CASSLDERLSGTSYEQYF.

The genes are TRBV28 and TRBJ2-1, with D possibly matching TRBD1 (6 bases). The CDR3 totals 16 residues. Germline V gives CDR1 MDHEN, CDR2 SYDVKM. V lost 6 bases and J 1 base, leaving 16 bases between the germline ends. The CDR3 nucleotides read TGTGCCAGCAGGTTGGGGGCAGTCGTATCCTACAATGAGCAGTTCTTC. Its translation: CASRLGAVVSYNEQFF.

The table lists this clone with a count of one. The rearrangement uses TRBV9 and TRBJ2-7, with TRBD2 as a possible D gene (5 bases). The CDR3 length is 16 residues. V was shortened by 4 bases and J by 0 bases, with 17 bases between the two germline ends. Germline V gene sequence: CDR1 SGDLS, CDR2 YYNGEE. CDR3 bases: TGTGCCAGCAGCCCTAACACCGGGGAAAGCTCCTACGAGCAGTACTTC. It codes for CASSPNTGESSYEQYF.

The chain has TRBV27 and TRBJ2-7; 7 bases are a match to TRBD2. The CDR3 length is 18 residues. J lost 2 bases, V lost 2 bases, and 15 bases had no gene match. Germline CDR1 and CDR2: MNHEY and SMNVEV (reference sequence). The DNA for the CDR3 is TGTGCCAGCAGTTTACCGGTAGCGGGTAGAACGCCAACCTACGAGCAGTACTTC. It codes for CASSLPVAGRTPTYEQYF.

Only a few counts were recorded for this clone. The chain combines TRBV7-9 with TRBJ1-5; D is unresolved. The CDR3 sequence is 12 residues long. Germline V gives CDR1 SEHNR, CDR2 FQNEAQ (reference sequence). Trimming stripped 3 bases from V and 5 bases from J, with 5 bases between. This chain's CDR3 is CASSFQYQPQHF. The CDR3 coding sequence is TGTGCCAGCAGCTTCCAGTATCAGCCCCAGCATTTT.

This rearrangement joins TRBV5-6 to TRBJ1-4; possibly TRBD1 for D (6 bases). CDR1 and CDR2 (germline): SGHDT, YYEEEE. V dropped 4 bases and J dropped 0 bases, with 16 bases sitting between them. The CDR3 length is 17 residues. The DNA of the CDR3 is TGTGCCAGCAGCCTGGGGGGCGTTATTGCAACTAATGAAAAACTGTTTTTT. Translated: CASSLGGVIATNEKLFF.

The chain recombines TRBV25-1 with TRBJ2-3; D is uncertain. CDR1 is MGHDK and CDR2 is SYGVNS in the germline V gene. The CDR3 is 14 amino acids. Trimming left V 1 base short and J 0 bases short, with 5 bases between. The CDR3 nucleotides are TGTGCCAGCAGTGAATTTTCTAGCACAGATACGCAGTATTTT. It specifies CASSEFSSTDTQYF.

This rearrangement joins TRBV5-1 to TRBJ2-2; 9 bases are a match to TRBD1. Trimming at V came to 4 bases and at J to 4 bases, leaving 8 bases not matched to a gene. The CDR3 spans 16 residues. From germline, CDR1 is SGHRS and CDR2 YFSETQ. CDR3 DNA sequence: TGCGCCAGCAGCCATTCGGGGACAGGGTTCACCGGGGAGCTGTTTTTT. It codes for CASSHSGTGFTGELFF.

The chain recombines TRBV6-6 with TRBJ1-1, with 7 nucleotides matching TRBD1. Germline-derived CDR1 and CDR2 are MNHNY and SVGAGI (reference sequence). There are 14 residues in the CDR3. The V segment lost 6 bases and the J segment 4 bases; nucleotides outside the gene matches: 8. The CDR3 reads CASSYQTGSTEAFF. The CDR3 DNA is TGTGCCAGCAGCTACCAGACAGGGTCCACTGAAGCTTTCTTT.

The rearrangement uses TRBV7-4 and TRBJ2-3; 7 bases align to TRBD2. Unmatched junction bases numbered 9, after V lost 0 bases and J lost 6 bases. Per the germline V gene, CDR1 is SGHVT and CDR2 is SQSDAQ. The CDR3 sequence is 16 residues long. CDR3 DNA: TGTGCCAGCAGCTTAGCGACCGCCTTGGGAGGGGATACGCAGTATTTT. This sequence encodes CASSLATALGGDTQYF.

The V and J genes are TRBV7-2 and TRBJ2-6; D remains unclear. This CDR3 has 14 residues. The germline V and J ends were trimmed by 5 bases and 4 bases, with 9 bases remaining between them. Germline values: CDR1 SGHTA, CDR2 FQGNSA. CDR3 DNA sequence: TGTGCCAGCAGCCTCCCGTCGGGGGCCAACGTCCTGACTTTC. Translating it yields CASSLPSGANVLTF.

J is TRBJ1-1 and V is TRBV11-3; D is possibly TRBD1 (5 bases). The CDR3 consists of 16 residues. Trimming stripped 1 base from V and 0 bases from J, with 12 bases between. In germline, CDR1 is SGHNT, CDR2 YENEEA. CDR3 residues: CASSLARGALNTEAFF. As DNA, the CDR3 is TGTGCCAGCAGCTTAGCCCGCGGGGCCTTGAACACTGAAGCTTTCTTT.

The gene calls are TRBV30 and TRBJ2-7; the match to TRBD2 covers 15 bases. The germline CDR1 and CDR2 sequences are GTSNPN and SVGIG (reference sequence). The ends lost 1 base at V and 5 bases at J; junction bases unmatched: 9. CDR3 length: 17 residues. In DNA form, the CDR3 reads TGTGCCTGGAGTGCTGCCGGGACTAGCGGGAGGAACGACGAGCAGTACTTC. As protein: CAWSAAGTSGRNDEQYF. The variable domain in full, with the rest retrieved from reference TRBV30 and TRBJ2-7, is SQTIHQWPATLVQPVGSPLSLECTVEGTSNPNLYWYRQAAGRGLQLLFYSVGIGQISSEVPQNLSASRPQDRQFILSSKKLLLSDSGFYLCAWSAAGTSGRNDEQYFGPGTRLTVT.

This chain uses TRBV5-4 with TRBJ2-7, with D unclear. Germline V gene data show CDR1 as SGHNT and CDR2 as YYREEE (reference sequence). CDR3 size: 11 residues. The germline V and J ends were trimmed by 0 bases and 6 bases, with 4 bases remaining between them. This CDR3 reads CASSLDLEQYF. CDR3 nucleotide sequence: TGTGCCAGCAGCTTGGATCTCGAGCAGTACTTC.

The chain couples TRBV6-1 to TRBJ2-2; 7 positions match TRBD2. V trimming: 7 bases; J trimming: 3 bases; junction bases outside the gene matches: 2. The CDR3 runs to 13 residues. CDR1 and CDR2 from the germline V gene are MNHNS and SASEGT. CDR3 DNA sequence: TGTGCCAGCACTGGGGGGGACACCGGGGAGCTGTTTTTT. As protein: CASTGGDTGELFF.

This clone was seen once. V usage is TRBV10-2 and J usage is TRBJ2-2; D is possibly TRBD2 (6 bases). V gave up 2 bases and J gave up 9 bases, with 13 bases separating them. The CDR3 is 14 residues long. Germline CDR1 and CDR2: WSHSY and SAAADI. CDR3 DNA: TGCGCCAGCAGTGAGCGGGAGCGGGCGAGGGAGCTGTTTTTT. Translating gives CASSERERARELFF.

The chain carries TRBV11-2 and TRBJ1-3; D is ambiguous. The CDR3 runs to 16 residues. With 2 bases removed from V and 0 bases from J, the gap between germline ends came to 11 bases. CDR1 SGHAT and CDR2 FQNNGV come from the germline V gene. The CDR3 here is CASSLPDHYSGNTIYF. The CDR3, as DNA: TGTGCCAGCAGCTTACCTGACCACTACTCTGGAAACACCATATATTTT.

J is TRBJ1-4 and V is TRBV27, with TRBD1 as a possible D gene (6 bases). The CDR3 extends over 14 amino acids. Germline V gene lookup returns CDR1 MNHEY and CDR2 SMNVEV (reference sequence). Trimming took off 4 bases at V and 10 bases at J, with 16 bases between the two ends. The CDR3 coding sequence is TGTGCCAGCAGTTCGACAGGTCCGGAGGCAAAACTGTTTTTT. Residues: CASSSTGPEAKLFF.

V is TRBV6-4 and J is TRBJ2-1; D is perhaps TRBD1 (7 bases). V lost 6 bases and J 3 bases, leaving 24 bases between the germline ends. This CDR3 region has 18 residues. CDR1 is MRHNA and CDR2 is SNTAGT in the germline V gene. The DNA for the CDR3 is TGTGCCAGCAGCGCAGGGGGGCCCGGGGTAGCGGACTACAATGAGCAGTTCTTC. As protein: CASSAGGPGVADYNEQFF.

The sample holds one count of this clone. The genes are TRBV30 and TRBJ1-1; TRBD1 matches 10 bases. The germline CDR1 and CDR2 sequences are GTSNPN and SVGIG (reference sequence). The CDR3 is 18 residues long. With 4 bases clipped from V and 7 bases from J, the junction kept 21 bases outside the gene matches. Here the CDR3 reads CAWTLSGATGGSRDEAFF. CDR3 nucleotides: TGTGCCTGGACCCTAAGTGGGGCGACAGGGGGCTCTCGTGATGAAGCTTTCTTT. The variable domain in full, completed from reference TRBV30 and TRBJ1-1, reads SQTIHQWPATLVQPVGSPLSLECTVEGTSNPNLYWYRQAAGRGLQLLFYSVGIGQISSEVPQNLSASRPQDRQFILSSKKLLLSDSGFYLCAWTLSGATGGSRDEAFFGQGTRLTVV.